The clone carrying this T cell receptor beta chain was detected ten times or more. What it recognizes is unknown. The data originate from a study of CD8+CD57+ T cells in acquired aplastic anemia. Study details: Sorted CD4+ and CD8+ cells gave a mean 3.2 ug DNA, range 0.2 to 27.4 ug.

Germline V CDR1 and CDR2: ENHRY, SYGVKD. The CDR3 has 14 amino acids. Trimming removed 4 bases at V and 0 bases at J, with 10 bases between. Whole-study results and caveats: The same twenty-nine CD8+ CDR3 sequences occurred in patients and in controls.

It was genomic DNA that served as the template for profiling TCR beta VDJ and CDR3. TCRdb re-derived calls from the reads in MiXCR, one entry per CDR3 protein. This sample has 150,000 to 200,000 distinct CDR3 sequences, with 40% to 55% found just once. The receptor was derived from a human donor in good health. The chain links TRBV10-3 to TRBJ2-7, with D possibly being TRBD1 (5 bases). The sequenced material came from sorted CD4+, CD8+, or CD8+CD57+ T cells (not recorded which) from PBMCs. The CDR3 DNA reads TGTGCCATCAGTGTCGCGGACACCTCCTACGAGCAGTACTTC. Translation gives CAISVADTSYEQYF.